The clone carrying this T cell receptor beta chain was counted at least ten times. Its matching antigen is unknown. From germline, CDR1 is SGHTA and CDR2 FQGNSA. V lost 2 bases to trimming and J lost 3 bases, with 5 bases between them. The CDR3 is made up of 12 amino acids. Template material for TCR beta VDJ and CDR3 profiling consisted of genomic DNA. Each CDR3 protein is one row after TCRdb ran MiXCR on the reads. The sample has a few hundred thousand distinct CDR3 sequences, 25% to 40% seen once. This sample stems from a study of CD8+CD57+ T cells in acquired aplastic anemia. Only patients with CD8+CD57+ cell expansion on flow cytometry were chosen for sequencing. In all patients, the disease was severe acquired aplastic anemia. Untreated patients provided the blood samples, with no therapy given before sampling. Study conclusions and caveats: Patients and controls were not found to differ significantly in CD8+ Simpson's diversity.

The rearrangement links TRBV7-2 to TRBJ2-7; D might be TRBD2 (5 bases). The source of this sequence is a human donor with aplastic anemia. The sample taken for sequencing was sorted CD4+, CD8+, or CD8+CD57+ T cells (not recorded which) from PBMCs. CDR3 protein: CASSLRGYEQYF. CDR3 DNA: TGTGCCAGCAGCTTACGGGGCTACGAGCAGTACTTC. Filled out from reference TRBV7-2 and TRBJ2-7, the complete variable domain reads GAGVSQSPSNKVTEKGKDVELRCDPISGHTALYWYRQSLGQGLEFLIYFQGNSAPDKSGLPSDRFSAERTGGSVSTLTIQRTQQEDSAVYLCASSLRGYEQYFGPGTRLTVT.